Each of the 31 T cell receptor beta chains below was sequenced from the same sample in a study of T cells in localized non-small cell lung cancer. Some clones are missing from TCRdb's copy, which holds only in-frame ones; the method was immunoSEQ multiplex PCR. The sample carries about 2,200 clones, about 18% recorded once. The sample here was normal lung tissue next to the tumor, taken before any cancer treatment. These receptor sequences come from a man aged 35 to 69 with stage I squamous cell lung carcinoma.

This clone is medium-sized in the sample. The chain joins TRBV11-3 to TRBJ1-1; D uncertain. This CDR3 has 16 amino acids. Germline V gives CDR1 SGHNT, CDR2 YENEEA. Trimming cost V 0 bases and J 0 bases, with 11 bases left between them. The CDR3: CASSLEGRPLNTEAFF. The CDR3 DNA follows: TGTGCCAGCAGCTTAGAGGGCAGACCCCTGAACACTGAAGCTTTCTTT. The full variable domain, completed using reference TRBV11-3 and TRBJ1-1, is EAGVVQSPRYKIIEKKQPVAFWCNPISGHNTLYWYLQNLGQGPELLIRYENEEAVDDSQLPKDRFSAERLKGVDSTLKIQPAELGDSAVYLCASSLEGRPLNTEAFFGQGTRLTVV.

This chain joins TRBV9 and TRBJ2-7; perhaps TRBD1 as D (6 bases). This CDR3 is built from 15 residues. Between the trimmed V and J ends, which lost 4 bases and 2 bases, there was a span of 16 bases. The germline V gene has CDR1 SGDLS and CDR2 YYNGEE. The DNA of the CDR3 is TGTGCCAGCAGCCTCACCCGGGACACTCCCTACGAGCAGTACTTC. It specifies CASSLTRDTPYEQYF.

By sample fraction, this clone is medium-sized. This chain joins TRBV9 and TRBJ2-3; maybe TRBD1 (5 bases). This CDR3 is built from 14 residues. CDR1 and CDR2 from the germline V gene are SGDLS and YYNGEE. The germline V and J ends were trimmed by 1 base and 4 bases, with 10 bases remaining between them. The CDR3 sequence is CASSVRGTPDTQYF. In DNA form, the CDR3 reads TGTGCCAGCAGCGTAAGGGGAACGCCAGATACGCAGTATTTT. The full variable domain, in which reference TRBV9 and TRBJ2-3 provide the parts outside the CDR3, is DSGVTQTPKHLITATGQRVTLRCSPRSGDLSVYWYQQSLDQGLQFLIQYYNGEERAKGNILERFSAQQFPDLHSELNLSSLELGDSALYFCASSVRGTPDTQYFGPGTRLTVL.

The gene calls are TRBV29-1 and TRBJ2-7, with 15 bases aligning to TRBD2. Germline-derived CDR1 and CDR2 are SQVTM and ANQGSEA. Trimming took 6 bases from V and 7 from J; bases not matched to a gene: 7. The CDR3 extends over 14 amino acids. In nucleotides, the CDR3 is TGCAGCGTGGGGACTAGCGGGAGGATGAGGGAGCAGTACTTC. Residues: CSVGTSGRMREQYF.

The CDR3 sequence is CATGASSYEQYF. Written as DNA, the CDR3 is TGTGCCACGGGGGCGAGCTCCTACGAGCAGTACTTC. This chain links TRBV12-5 with TRBJ2-7; D assignment may be TRBD1 or TRBD2 (6 bases each). Germline loops: CDR1 LGHNT, CDR2 FRNRAP. This CDR3 is 12 amino acids long.

The rearrangement joins TRBV15 to TRBJ2-7, with 10 bases identical to TRBD2. The CDR3 sequence is 15 residues long. Germline CDR1 reads LNHNV; CDR2 reads YYDKDF (reference sequence). The junction had 8 bases not matched to a gene; V was cut back by 5 bases and J by 4 bases. CDR3 bases: TGTGCCACCAGCGCCCGGACTAGCGGACTTTACGAGCAGTACTTC. Translated: CATSARTSGLYEQYF.

V usage is TRBV28 and J usage is TRBJ2-7; 8 nucleotides agree with TRBD2. In germline, CDR1 is MDHEN, CDR2 SYDVKM. Trimming took 6 bases from V and 7 from J; bases not matched to a gene: 14. This CDR3 contains 15 residues. The CDR3 spells CASRTPGLELGEQYF. The CDR3 DNA reads as TGTGCCAGCAGAACACCGGGACTAGAACTGGGGGAGCAGTACTTC.

This clone has only one observation. V and J are TRBV19 and TRBJ2-6; D may be TRBD1 (6 bases). This CDR3 region has 18 residues. Germline loops: CDR1 LNHDA, CDR2 SQIVND (reference sequence). Deletions cut 5 bases from V and 0 bases from J, with 17 bases between. The CDR3 sequence is CASSSRQDPSSGANVLTF. In DNA form, the CDR3 reads TGTGCCAGTAGTTCCCGACAGGACCCTAGCTCTGGGGCCAACGTCCTGACTTTC.

This clone is large within its sample. V gene TRBV11-3 combines with J gene TRBJ2-2, with a tentative D call TRBD2 (6 bases). CDR1 and CDR2 (germline): SGHNT, YENEEA. The CDR3 has 16 amino acids. The ends were cut back, 3 bases at V and 6 bases at J, with 17 bases in the middle. The CDR3 region is CASSFNGGTVPGELFF. CDR3 sequence (DNA): TGTGCCAGCAGCTTTAATGGGGGGACGGTCCCCGGGGAGCTGTTTTTT.

This clone was found a few times. The rearrangement joins TRBV6-8 to TRBJ2-7, with 7 bases fitting TRBD1. The length of the CDR3 is 15 residues. In germline, CDR1 is MNHGY, CDR2 SAAAGT. The CDR3 coding sequence is TGTGCTCCTGAGGACCCCGGGGACAGATTATACGAGCAGTACTTC. Translated, it gives CAPEDPGDRLYEQYF.

Only a few counts were recorded for this clone. The rearrangement links TRBV30 to TRBJ1-3; D is uncertain. The length of the CDR3 is 14 residues. CDR1 GTSNPN and CDR2 SVGIG come from the germline V gene (reference sequence). Trimming cost V 1 base and J 6 bases, with 13 bases left between them. The CDR3 nucleotides read TGTGCCTGGAGTGCGCCCCGGACTGAAAACACCATATATTTT. Translating it yields CAWSAPRTENTIYF. The full variable domain, with the rest looked up from reference TRBV30 and TRBJ1-3, is SQTIHQWPATLVQPVGSPLSLECTVEGTSNPNLYWYRQAAGRGLQLLFYSVGIGQISSEVPQNLSASRPQDRQFILSSKKLLLSDSGFYLCAWSAPRTENTIYFGEGSWLTVV.

V is TRBV11-3 and J is TRBJ2-3, with 14 bases fitting TRBD2. The CDR3 runs to 18 residues. Germline V gene lookup returns CDR1 SGHNT and CDR2 YENEEA. The ends lost 5 bases at V and 4 bases at J; junction bases unmatched: 11. CDR3 bases: TGTGCCAGCAGCATTACTCAGGGACTAGCGGGAGAGGCAGATACGCAGTATTTT. It is translated as CASSITQGLAGEADTQYF. The whole variable domain, remainder taken from reference TRBV11-3 and TRBJ2-3, is EAGVVQSPRYKIIEKKQPVAFWCNPISGHNTLYWYLQNLGQGPELLIRYENEEAVDDSQLPKDRFSAERLKGVDSTLKIQPAELGDSAVYLCASSITQGLAGEADTQYFGPGTRLTVL.

This clone is medium-sized in the sample. This rearrangement joins TRBV11-3 to TRBJ2-7; D is possibly TRBD2 (6 bases). The V end was cut by 3 bases, the J end by 2 bases, with 11 bases between. The CDR3 is 14 amino acids. Germline V gene lookup returns CDR1 SGHNT and CDR2 YENEEA. CDR3 nucleotide sequence: TGTGCCAGCAGCTTGGCGGGGTTAACCTACGAGCAGTACTTC. Protein sequence: CASSLAGLTYEQYF.

This clone occurred a few times. The chain couples TRBV2 to TRBJ2-3, with D possibly TRBD2 on 5 matching bases. V was shortened by 9 bases and J by 1 base, with 14 bases between the two germline ends. The germline V gene has CDR1 SNHLY and CDR2 FYNNEI. This CDR3 is built from 14 residues. The CDR3 sequence: CASRRGAGTDTQYF. CDR3 nucleotide sequence: TGTGCCAGTAGGAGAGGAGCGGGCACAGATACGCAGTATTTT.

The chain carries TRBV29-1 and TRBJ2-5; the D gene is possibly TRBD2 (5 bases). Germline V gene sequence: CDR1 SQVTM, CDR2 ANQGSEA. CDR3 length: 14 amino acids. V lost 4 bases and J 8 bases, leaving 20 bases between the germline ends. The CDR3, as DNA: TGCAGCGTTGGTATACGGGCCCGGGAAGGAACCCAGTACTTC. Protein: CSVGIRAREGTQYF.

This clone was recorded at least ten times. The rearrangement links TRBV9 to TRBJ2-3; D could derive from TRBD1 or TRBD2 (5 bases each). Germline assignment: CDR1 SGDLS and CDR2 YYNGEE. CDR3 size: 15 residues. Trimming took off 3 bases at V and 5 bases at J, with 16 bases between the two ends. Written as DNA, the CDR3 is TGTGCCAGCAGCGCCGCCGGGGCGAGCGTAGATACGCAGTATTTT. It specifies CASSAAGASVDTQYF. The full variable domain, in which reference TRBV9 and TRBJ2-3 provide the parts outside the CDR3, is DSGVTQTPKHLITATGQRVTLRCSPRSGDLSVYWYQQSLDQGLQFLIQYYNGEERAKGNILERFSAQQFPDLHSELNLSSLELGDSALYFCASSAAGASVDTQYFGPGTRLTVL.

The rearrangement joins TRBV9 to TRBJ1-1; 10 positions agree with TRBD1. The V gene's germline CDR1 is SGDLS and CDR2 YYNGEE. This CDR3 has 14 residues. After removal of 10 bases from V and 0 bases from J, the junction contained 6 bases not matched to a gene. The CDR3 nucleotides read TGTGCCGGACAGGGGGTTAACATGAACACTGAAGCTTTCTTT. It translates to CAGQGVNMNTEAFF.

This clone is judged large. This chain uses TRBV28 with TRBJ2-3, with 10 bases identical to TRBD2. The ends lost 8 bases at V and 5 bases at J; junction bases unmatched: 16. The CDR3 is made up of 17 amino acids. Germline V gene data show CDR1 as MDHEN and CDR2 as SYDVKM. DNA of the CDR3: TGTGCCAGCGTCGGCTCCTTTAGCGGGAGGAGGGGAGATACGCAGTATTTT. This codes for CASVGSFSGRRGDTQYF.

This chain uses TRBV9 with TRBJ2-7; D uncertain. V gave up 1 base and J gave up 2 bases, with 10 bases separating them. Germline CDR1 reads SGDLS; CDR2 reads YYNGEE. This CDR3 region has 14 residues. Here the CDR3 DNA reads TGTGCCAGCAGCGTACATCCAGATGCCTACGAGCAGTACTTC. Amino acids: CASSVHPDAYEQYF.

The rearrangement uses TRBV5-1 and TRBJ2-2, with D possibly being TRBD1 or TRBD2 (5 bases each). CDR1 SGHRS and CDR2 YFSETQ come from the germline V gene. V dropped 5 bases and J dropped 5 bases, with 25 bases sitting between them. The CDR3 consists of 18 residues. CDR3 bases: TGCGCCAGCAGACACTCCCCTCGGGGCTCAAGGGAAACCGGGGAGCTGTTTTTT. It encodes CASRHSPRGSRETGELFF.

Sample share makes this clone medium-sized. The rearrangement links TRBV11-3 to TRBJ2-7; tentatively, D is TRBD1 (7 bases). From germline, CDR1 is SGHNT and CDR2 YENEEA. Trimming took off 2 bases at V and 6 bases at J, with 14 bases between the two ends. There are 14 residues in the CDR3. CDR3 sequence: CASSLSGGGGEQYF. Here the CDR3 DNA reads TGTGCCAGCAGCTTAAGTGGAGGGGGCGGCGAGCAGTACTTC.

V and J are TRBV7-2 and TRBJ2-1; the D is unclear. The V gene's germline CDR1 is SGHTA and CDR2 FQGNSA. V was clipped by 5 bases and J by 4 bases, with 9 bases between them. The length of the CDR3 is 13 residues. The CDR3 DNA reads as TGTGCCAGCAGCCCAACGGATTACAATGAGCAGTTCTTC. Translation gives CASSPTDYNEQFF.

This clone is classed as large. CDR3 protein: CASSDDRGGHTEAFF. The CDR3 bases are TGTGCCAGTAGTGACGACAGGGGGGGACACACTGAAGCTTTCTTT. The chain combines TRBV19 with TRBJ1-1; TRBD1 matches at 9 bases. The V segment lost 5 bases and the J segment 3 bases; nucleotides outside the gene matches: 7. The CDR3 has 15 residues. Germline V gives CDR1 LNHDA, CDR2 SQIVND (reference sequence).

This sequence joins TRBV6-8 and TRBJ2-5; D might be TRBD2 (5 bases). The CDR3 is made up of 14 amino acids. Germline-derived CDR1 and CDR2 are MNHGY and SAAAGT. Trimming took off 2 bases at V and 9 bases at J, with 16 bases between the two ends. The CDR3 coding sequence is TGTGCCAGCAGTTACGCGGCAGCACCCGGGGCCCAGTACTTC. Encoded protein: CASSYAAAPGAQYF.

In its sample, this clone was seen a few times. The chain carries TRBV5-1 and TRBJ2-7; possibly TRBD1 or TRBD2 for D (5 bases each). Germline values: CDR1 SGHRS, CDR2 YFSETQ. The length of the CDR3 is 15 residues. V was clipped by 4 bases and J by 5 bases, with 19 bases between them. The CDR3 DNA sequence: TGCGCCAGCAGCCGGGACGGCCTACCAGGCGACGAGCAGTACTTC. The encoded protein is CASSRDGLPGDEQYF. The variable domain in full, completed from reference TRBV5-1 and TRBJ2-7, reads KAGVTQTPRYLIKTRGQQVTLSCSPISGHRSVSWYQQTPGQGLQFLFEYFSETQRNKGNFPGRFSGRQFSNSRSEMNVSTLELGDSALYLCASSRDGLPGDEQYFGPGTRLTVT.

This clone was recorded many times. This chain joins TRBV11-3 and TRBJ2-7; 13 bases are a match to TRBD2. Germline CDR1 reads SGHNT; CDR2 reads YENEEA. The CDR3 has 14 residues. Trimming removed 4 bases from V and 5 bases from J; junction bases left unmatched: 2. As DNA, the CDR3 is TGTGCCAGCAGCTATGGACTAGCGGGAGACGAGCAGTACTTC. The encoded protein is CASSYGLAGDEQYF.

The chain couples TRBV19 to TRBJ1-4, with D perhaps matching TRBD1 (5 bases). Germline values: CDR1 LNHDA, CDR2 SQIVND (reference sequence). V was trimmed by 4 bases and J by 5 bases, leaving 14 bases between them. The length of the CDR3 is 15 residues. The CDR3 protein is CASSNRDGRNEKLFF. The DNA for the CDR3 is TGTGCCAGTAGTAACCGGGACGGAAGAAATGAAAAACTGTTTTTT. The full variable domain, in which reference TRBV19 and TRBJ1-4 provide the parts outside the CDR3, is DGGITQSPKYLFRKEGQNVTLSCEQNLNHDAMYWYRQDPGQGLRLIYYSQIVNDFQKGDIAEGYSVSREKKESFPLTVTSAQKNPTAFYLCASSNRDGRNEKLFFGSGTQLSVL.

The chain links TRBV11-3 to TRBJ2-1; TRBD2 matches at 11 bases. Germline V gene lookup returns CDR1 SGHNT and CDR2 YENEEA. The V gene end was trimmed by 2 bases and the J gene end by 5 bases; junction bases not matched to a gene: 5. The CDR3 has 16 amino acids. In DNA form, the CDR3 reads TGTGCCAGCAGCTTACAGTGGGGACTAGCGGACAATGAGCAGTTCTTC. The encoded protein is CASSLQWGLADNEQFF.

The chain joins TRBV19 to TRBJ1-2; D gene unclear. V was shortened by 0 bases and J by 8 bases, with 19 bases between the two germline ends. The CDR3 totals 16 residues. Per the germline V gene, CDR1 is LNHDA and CDR2 is SQIVND (reference sequence). The CDR3 coding sequence is TGTGCCAGTAGTATAGATCATCGAGGGCCCCTGGGGGGCTACACCTTC. It translates to CASSIDHRGPLGGYTF.

The chain uses TRBV19 and TRBJ2-7, with a weak D call TRBD1 (8 bases). V dropped 6 bases and J dropped 2 bases, with 20 bases sitting between them. Germline V CDR1 and CDR2: LNHDA, SQIVND (reference sequence). The CDR3 spans 16 residues. The CDR3 sequence: CASSPITGGGPYEQYF. In nucleotides, the CDR3 is TGTGCCAGTAGCCCCATCACAGGGGGAGGGCCCTACGAGCAGTACTTC.

This clone was detected only a few times. The chain joins TRBV18 to TRBJ1-1; 9 nucleotides align to TRBD1. The trim removed 3 bases at V and 11 bases at J, leaving 7 bases unmatched. CDR3 length equals 13 residues. Per the germline V gene, CDR1 is KGHSH and CDR2 is LQKENI. CDR3 nucleotide sequence: TGTGCCAGCTCACCGTCTAGGGACAGGGAGGCTTTCTTT. Residues: CASSPSRDREAFF. Full variable domain (outside the CDR3, taken from reference TRBV18 and TRBJ1-1): NAGVMQNPRHLVRRRGQEARLRCSPMKGHSHVYWYRQLPEEGLKFMVYLQKENIIDESGMPKERFSAEFPKEGPSILRIQQVVRGDSAAYFCASSPSRDREAFFGQGTRLTVV.